A selection of T cell receptor beta chains follows, all from one sample in a study of cytomegalovirus exposure and HLA in healthy donors. The data were produced by immunoSEQ multiplex PCR, yet TCRdb's version contains in-frame clones alone and is incomplete. The profile shows approximately 300,000 clones, 80% of them singletons. Sequencing was carried out using PBMCs. The receptors here all came from a girl aged 2 to 9 in good health and CMV-seronegative. CDR3s leave out the opening cysteine and the closing phenylalanine or tryptophan.

v_call: TRBV5-5
cdr3_aa: ASSLAVTDEKLF

v_call: TRBV28
cdr3_aa: ASGFTVGQFYEQY

v_call: TRBV4-1
cdr3_aa: ASRSRGSSYNSPLH

v_call: TRBV6-5
cdr3_aa: ASSFQGGTDTQY

v_call: TRBV5-1
cdr3_aa: ASSLGVNSNQPQH

v_call: TRBV5-1
cdr3_aa: ASSLDSGGPYEQY

v_call: TRBV7-9
cdr3_aa: ASSSRDRGATNEKLF

v_call: TRBV5-1
cdr3_aa: ASSLVPLAGALNEQF

v_call: TRBV7-6
cdr3_aa: ASRPASGGHYNEQF

v_call: TRBV4-1
cdr3_aa: ASSPLGTDDSPLH

v_call: TRBV6-6
cdr3_aa: AAGRTDNYGYT

v_call: TRBV9
cdr3_aa: ASSVDEFLDYGYT

v_call: TRBV7-8
cdr3_aa: ASSLSGQRNEKLF

v_call: TRBV7-9
cdr3_aa: ASNEALPLNEQF

v_call: TRBV7-6
cdr3_aa: ASRPGAGLTDTQY

v_call: TRBV19
cdr3_aa: ASSSGGPYGYT

v_call: TRBV14
cdr3_aa: ASSQSAGGMDTQY

v_call: TRBV27
cdr3_aa: ASSPRRSGNQETQY

v_call: TRBV2
cdr3_aa: ASSPGQGFHEQY

v_call: TRBV19
cdr3_aa: ASSVVRGDLSNQPQH

v_call: TRBV5-1
cdr3_aa: ASSTDRVHEQY

v_call: TRBV14
cdr3_aa: ASSQHLGQVYNEQF

v_call: TRBV27
cdr3_aa: ASSLSSGSTFYEQY

v_call: TRBV2
cdr3_aa: ASSDDTEGPSWGPQH

v_call: TRBV9
cdr3_aa: ASSVLAVTGGKYEQY

v_call: TRBV6-6
cdr3_aa: ASSPWSEFQETQY

v_call: TRBV29-1
cdr3_aa: SVELGGTEAF

v_call: TRBV4-1
cdr3_aa: ASSHRQGDNQPQH

v_call: TRBV27
cdr3_aa: ASGDRGNGELF

v_call: TRBV7-6
cdr3_aa: ASSLAGGNNEQF

v_call: TRBV6-7
cdr3_aa: ASSYSNRVPKPLH

v_call: TRBV6-1
cdr3_aa: ASSEFSRGGSSSSYNEQF

v_call: TRBV7-3
cdr3_aa: ASSPSGTASYGYT

v_call: TRBV4-1
cdr3_aa: ASSQVRGRETQY

v_call: TRBV9
cdr3_aa: ASSAPSGIIGADEQF

v_call: TRBV5-1
cdr3_aa: ASSLTGVSYEQY

v_call: TRBV18
cdr3_aa: ASSPQQGGDNSPLH

v_call: TRBV10-3
cdr3_aa: AISEIAGGKNIQY

v_call: TRBV27
cdr3_aa: ASRLRQGPYEQY

v_call: TRBV10-3
cdr3_aa: AISSPGETNEKLF